The sample holds many counts of the clone carrying this T cell receptor beta chain. Its specificity is unknown. The sample belongs to a study of T-cell memory formation after mild COVID-19. General observations from the study: Clones shrinking between day 15 and 85 showed a balanced CD4/CD8 split, and those that grew later tilted toward CD4+. Some SARS-CoV-2-responding clones were already detected in memory before infection.

CDR1 and CDR2 from the germline V gene are MGHRA and YSYEKL. Losses at the gene ends were 2 bases for V and 6 bases for J; bases not matched to a gene: 12. The CDR3 contains 17 residues. Constant-segment primers were used for 5'RACE, and the resulting TCR alpha and TCR beta cDNA libraries carried sample barcodes and UMIs. One entry per CDR3 protein results from TCRdb running MiXCR on the 5' RACE reads. The sample lists 210,000 or so distinct CDR3 sequences, under 12% occurring once. Sequenced: PBMCs or a T cell subset sorted from them (not recorded which). The chain is built from TRBV4-1 and TRBJ2-3; 9 nucleotides agree with TRBD2. This TCR was sampled from a man between 18 and 29 years old who had mild COVID-19 (a few samples of this study predate the infection). Cell type and time point are not known. CDR3 in DNA: TGCGCCAGCAGCCAATCAGGGGGACTAGCTCCCCGGGATACGCAGTATTTT. The encoded protein is CASSQSGGLAPRDTQYF.